This entry lists 15 T cell receptor beta chains sequenced from one sample in a study of T cell clonality in common variable immunodeficiency. Here immunoSEQ multiplex PCR was the method, and the copy in TCRdb shows in-frame clones only, minus some. The sample yields about 66,000 clones, without any singletons. Sequenced sample: peripheral blood mononuclear cells. Source of these receptors: a person aged 18 to 70 in good health.

This clone was detected many times. The read stops 3 residues short of the end of the CDR3; the missing end is completed from the germline J gene. The V and J genes are TRBV12-3 or TRBV12-4 and TRBJ2-1; 9 bases are shared with TRBD1. Trimming at V came to 7 bases and at J to 6 bases, leaving 13 bases not matched to a gene. The CDR3 runs to 16 residues. The CDR3 DNA, read in part, is TGTGCCAGCAACACTAGAGGGACAGGGTCCCCCAATGAG. It yields the protein CASNTRGTGSPNE. The full CDR3 reads CASNTRGTGSPNEQFF.

This clone has ten or more counts. Read sequence stops 3 residues before the CDR3 end, and the germline J gene provides the missing end. The chain carries TRBV5-1 and TRBJ2-1; 8 nucleotides match TRBD1. Germline assignment: CDR1 SGHRS and CDR2 YFSETQ. The CDR3 sequence is 14 residues long. J was trimmed by 4 bases and V by 0 bases; bases with no gene match: 0. The sequenced part of the CDR3 DNA is TGCGCCAGCAGCTTGGGGGACAGGTACAATGAG. It is translated as CASSLGDRYNE. The entire CDR3 sequence reads CASSLGDRYNEQFF. The variable domain in full, completed from reference TRBV5-1 and TRBJ2-1, reads KAGVTQTPRYLIKTRGQQVTLSCSPISGHRSVSWYQQTPGQGLQFLFEYFSETQRNKGNFPGRFSGRQFSNSRSEMNVSTLELGDSALYLCASSLGDRYNEQFFGPGTRLTVL.

This clone has ten or more counts. The read ends 3 residues shy of where the CDR3 ends; the end is completed using the germline J gene. The sample contains more than one DNA sequence encoding this CDR3. J is TRBJ2-1 and V is TRBV18; D is unclear. CDR1 is KGHSH, CDR2 LQKENI, per germline. This CDR3 comprises 14 residues. The V gene lost 3 bases and the J gene lost 5 bases, with 11 bases spanning the gap. The CDR3 is CASSPPGSDNEQFF. Incomplete CDR3 DNA: TGTGCCAGCTCACCCCCCGGGTCCGACAATGAG.

This clone was recorded many times. The read is 3 residues too short to cover the CDR3 end, so that end is filled in from the germline J gene. The V and J genes are TRBV20-1 and TRBJ1-2; TRBD1 agrees at 9 bases. Germline V CDR1 and CDR2: DFQATT, SNEGSKA (reference sequence). This CDR3 region has 19 residues. V lost 5 bases and J lost 1; bases outside the gene matches: 20. The CDR3 bases that were read are TGCAGTGCTGGAGGGCCTACAGGGGGCTTTCGGGGAGGTAACTATGGC. Amino acid sequence: CSAGGPTGGFRGGNYG. The full CDR3 protein reads CSAGGPTGGFRGGNYGYTF.

This clone showed up many times. This chain's CDR3 is CASSLEASRNYGYTF. CDR3 DNA (partial): TGTGCCAGCAGCTTAGAAGCTTCCAGGAACTATGGC. The V gene is TRBV7-9, the J gene TRBJ1-2; no clear D gene. The observed sequence ends 3 residues before the CDR3 terminus, with the missing tail filled in from the germline J gene. The CDR3 runs to 15 residues. Trimming removed 1 base from V and 2 bases from J, with 11 bases in between. Germline CDR1 SEHNR, CDR2 FQNEAQ (reference sequence). Full variable domain (remainder filled in from reference TRBV7-9 and TRBJ1-2): DTGVSQNPRHKITKRGQNVTFRCDPISEHNRLYWYRQTLGQGPEFLTYFQNEAQLEKSRLLSDRFSAERPKGSFSTLEIQRTEQGDSAMYLCASSLEASRNYGYTFGSGTRLTVV.

This clone was observed many times. The read ends 3 residues early relative to the CDR3; the germline J gene fills the gap. The chain couples TRBV5-6 to TRBJ2-5, with no clear D. V was clipped by 0 bases and J by 4 bases, with 7 bases between them. The CDR3 covers 13 residues. Germline loops: CDR1 SGHDT, CDR2 YYEEEE. The CDR3 spells CASSLGLSETQYF. The DNA read from the CDR3 is TGTGCCAGCAGCTTGGGGCTTTCAGAGACC.

Comment on this clone: The CDR3 end falls 3 residues outside the read, so it is completed with the germline J gene. The same CDR3 is also encoded by other DNA sequences in this sample. The gene calls are TRBV7-9 and TRBJ1-2; TRBD1 matches 8 bases. Looked up from germline, CDR1 is SEHNR and CDR2 is FQNEAQ (reference sequence). This CDR3 is built from 12 residues. V was pared by 4 bases and J by 7 bases, with 2 bases of the junction left unmatched. The covered CDR3 bases are TGTGCCAGCAGCTCCGGACAGGGTGGC. This translates into CASSSGQGG. The complete CDR3 reads CASSSGQGGYTF.

This clone came up many times. CDR3 DNA (partial): TGTGCCAGCAGCCGAACAGGCACGGCGAATGAG. It is translated as CASSRTGTANE. The entire CDR3 reads CASSRTGTANEQFF. V gene TRBV7-3 combines with J gene TRBJ2-1; possible D gene TRBD1, 5 bases. The read terminates 3 residues before the CDR3 end, so the remaining end is supplied by the germline J gene. Germline V gene data show CDR1 as SGHTA and CDR2 as FQGTGA. Trimming shortened V by 5 bases and J by 7 bases, and 15 bases separated the two germline ends. CDR3 length: 14 residues.

This clone was observed at least ten times. The read is 3 residues too short to cover the CDR3 end, so that end is filled in from the germline J gene. The chain couples TRBV7-2 to TRBJ2-7, with a weak D call TRBD2 (6 bases). V was clipped by 5 bases and J by 3 bases, with 14 bases between them. Germline assignment: CDR1 SGHTA and CDR2 FQGNSA. The length of the CDR3 is 14 residues. The CDR3 sequence: CASSPTRSLYEQYF. The CDR3 bases that were read are TGTGCCAGCAGCCCGACTAGAAGTCTCTACGAG.

This clone has at least ten counts. The read halts 3 residues ahead of the CDR3 end, with the missing end drawn from the germline J gene. The V call is TRBV6-2 or TRBV6-3, the J call TRBJ2-2; D perhaps matches TRBD2 (6 bases). The V gene's germline CDR1 is MNHEY and CDR2 SVGEGT. The germline V and J ends were trimmed by 6 bases and 6 bases, with 17 bases remaining between them. CDR3 length equals 15 residues. The sequenced part of the CDR3 DNA is TGTGCCAGCAGCTTAATGACTAGTGGCGCCGGGGAG. It specifies CASSLMTSGAGE. From start to end, the CDR3 is CASSLMTSGAGELFF.

In this sample, this clone turned up many times. The read finishes 3 residues shy of the CDR3 end, and the germline J gene is used to complete it. V is TRBV11-2 and J is TRBJ2-7; no clear D gene. The germline V and J ends were trimmed by 3 bases and 2 bases, with 5 bases remaining between them. The CDR3 runs to 12 residues. CDR1 and CDR2 (germline): SGHAT, FQNNGV. The part of the CDR3 DNA that was read is TGTGCCAGCAGCTTCAATGCCTACGAG. It specifies CASSFNAYE. Given in full, the CDR3 is CASSFNAYEQYF.

This clone occurred many times. The missing CDR3 end, 3 residues past where the read stops, is filled in from the germline J gene. The chain carries TRBV10-1 and TRBJ1-4; D is unresolved. Between the trimmed V and J ends, which lost 4 bases and 4 bases, there was a span of 10 bases. CDR1 WNHNN and CDR2 SYGVQD come from the germline V gene (reference sequence). The CDR3 extends over 14 amino acids. The CDR3 spells CASSGRGYNEKLFF. The sequenced CDR3 bases are TGCGCCAGCAGTGGCCGAGGTTATAATGAAAAA.

This clone was found many times. The read comes to an end 3 residues before the CDR3 does, leaving the germline J gene to fill in the end. The V gene is TRBV5-4, the J gene TRBJ2-3; D perhaps matches TRBD2 (5 bases). Trimming pared 4 bases from V and 0 bases from J, leaving 12 bases between. Germline-derived CDR1 and CDR2 are SGHNT and YYREEE (reference sequence). This CDR3 contains 15 residues. The DNA read from the CDR3 is TGTGCCAGCAGCGCAGCAAGCGGAAGCACAGATACG. Amino acid sequence: CASSAASGSTDT. The full CDR3 sequence reads CASSAASGSTDTQYF. The variable domain in full, with the rest retrieved from reference TRBV5-4 and TRBJ2-3, is ETGVTQSPTHLIKTRGQQVTLRCSSQSGHNTVSWYQQALGQGPQFIFQYYREEENGRGNFPPRFSGLQFPNYSSELNVNALELDDSALYLCASSAASGSTDTQYFGPGTRLTVL.

In its sample, this clone was seen many times. The CDR3 is cut off 3 residues early in the read; its end comes from the germline J gene. The V gene is TRBV19, the J gene TRBJ2-2; the match to TRBD2 covers 7 bases. V was pared by 7 bases and J by 4 bases, with 12 bases of the junction left unmatched. Germline CDR1 is LNHDA and CDR2 is SQIVND (reference sequence). There are 16 residues in the CDR3. The CDR3 DNA, read in part, is TGTGCCAGTACCCAATGGCGGGGGAGTGGCACCGGGGAG. Translated, it gives CASTQWRGSGTGE. The entire CDR3 sequence reads CASTQWRGSGTGELFF.

Ten or more counts support this clone. One end of the junction does not line up with germline, which may come from a read error. Coverage ceases 3 residues before the CDR3 finishes, and the germline J gene fills in the end. V and J are TRBV5-1 and TRBJ2-2; TRBD2 matches 12 bases. This CDR3 spans 20 amino acids. Germline V gene lookup returns CDR1 SGHRS and CDR2 YFSETQ. The CDR3 reads CASSLLSSGRDQVYTRELFF. The CDR3 bases that were read are TGCGCCAGCAGCTTGCTGTCTAGCGGGAGGGATCAAGTGTACACCAGGGAG.